These T cell receptor beta chains were read from a single sample in a study of tumor T cells in aggressive B-cell lymphoma. TCRdb's copy holds only in-frame clones and misses some; the assay was immunoSEQ multiplex PCR. The data contain over a thousand clones, roughly 86% of them singletons. The sample was tumor tissue. These receptors were obtained from an adult with diffuse large B cell lymphoma. The CDR3 runs from the conserved cysteine through the conserved F or W. A D gene is named only where the DNA matches it firmly. Not every row has a clone size; where given, it reads once, few, many or a size class.

J gene: TRBJ1-4; V gene: TRBV7-2; clone size: .; D gene: TRBD1; CDR3 protein: CASSLHQGTGVNEKLFF; CDR3 DNA: TGTGCCAGCAGCTTACATCAGGGGACAGGTGTTAATGAAAAACTGTTTTTT
J gene: TRBJ1-2; V gene: TRBV18; clone size: .; D gene: .; CDR3 protein: CASSGGNANYGYTF; CDR3 DNA: TGTGCCAGCTCAGGGGGGAATGCTAACTATGGCTACACCTTC
J gene: TRBJ1-4; V gene: TRBV7-9; clone size: .; D gene: TRBD1; CDR3 protein: CASSPGQGGEKLFF; CDR3 DNA: TGTGCCAGCAGCCCCGGACAGGGCGGGGAAAAACTGTTTTTT
J gene: TRBJ2-4; V gene: TRBV9; clone size: once; D gene: .; CDR3 protein: CASSVAPDPRKNIQYF; CDR3 DNA: TGTGCCAGCAGCGTAGCTCCCGATCCGAGGAAAAACATTCAGTACTTC
J gene: TRBJ1-5; V gene: TRBV6-6; clone size: .; D gene: TRBD1; CDR3 protein: CASSRDSHQPQHF; CDR3 DNA: TGTGCCAGCAGTCGGGACAGCCATCAGCCCCAGCATTTT
J gene: TRBJ1-3; V gene: TRBV9; clone size: .; D gene: TRBD1; CDR3 protein: CASSVNVRGNGNTIYF; CDR3 DNA: TGTGCCAGCAGCGTAAATGTCAGGGGGAATGGAAACACCATATATTTT
J gene: TRBJ1-6; V gene: TRBV9; clone size: .; D gene: TRBD1; CDR3 protein: CASSVGTGNSPLHF; CDR3 DNA: TGTGCCAGCAGCGTAGGGACAGGGAATTCACCCCTCCACTTT
J gene: TRBJ2-7; V gene: TRBV28; clone size: .; D gene: .; CDR3 protein: CASSLLRDPSYEQYF; CDR3 DNA: TGTGCCAGCAGTTTATTGCGGGACCCATCCTACGAGCAGTACTTC
J gene: TRBJ1-4; V gene: TRBV10-3; clone size: .; D gene: .; CDR3 protein: CAIRQSVSEKLFF; CDR3 DNA: TGTGCCATCCGACAGAGCGTAAGTGAAAAACTGTTTTTT
J gene: TRBJ2-1; V gene: TRBV7-3; clone size: few; D gene: TRBD1; CDR3 protein: CASSLAGTGGWNEQFF; CDR3 DNA: TGTGCCAGCAGCTTAGCCGGGACAGGGGGCTGGAATGAGCAGTTCTTC
J gene: TRBJ1-2; V gene: TRBV28; clone size: .; D gene: .; CDR3 protein: CASSTTSGYTF; CDR3 DNA: TGTGCCAGCAGTACTACTTCCGGCTACACCTTC
J gene: TRBJ1-1; V gene: TRBV19; clone size: .; D gene: .; CDR3 protein: CASSKSNTSNTEAFF; CDR3 DNA: TGTGCCAGTAGTAAGAGCAATACGTCGAACACTGAAGCTTTCTTT
J gene: TRBJ1-5; V gene: TRBV19; clone size: .; D gene: TRBD1; CDR3 protein: CASKDRARNQPQHF; CDR3 DNA: TGTGCCAGTAAAGACAGGGCCAGAAATCAGCCCCAGCATTTT
J gene: TRBJ2-2; V gene: TRBV12-5; clone size: .; D gene: .; CDR3 protein: CASVSSGGLAGELFF; CDR3 DNA: TGTGCTAGTGTCTCATCCGGGGGGCTCGCCGGGGAGCTGTTTTTT
J gene: TRBJ2-1; V gene: TRBV2; clone size: .; D gene: TRBD1; CDR3 protein: CASTDRGTYNEQFF; CDR3 DNA: TGTGCCAGCACCGACAGGGGCACCTACAATGAGCAGTTCTTC
J gene: TRBJ1-1; V gene: TRBV5-1; clone size: .; D gene: .; CDR3 protein: CASSLNRGWFAEAFF; CDR3 DNA: TGCGCCAGCAGCTTGAATAGGGGTTGGTTTGCTGAAGCTTTCTTT
J gene: TRBJ1-2; V gene: TRBV4-1; clone size: .; D gene: TRBD1; CDR3 protein: CASSQSRGQGNGYTF; CDR3 DNA: TGCGCCAGCAGCCAGTCGAGGGGACAGGGTAATGGCTACACCTTC
J gene: TRBJ1-5; V gene: TRBV29-1; clone size: .; D gene: TRBD1; CDR3 protein: CSVEGQGGQPQHF; CDR3 DNA: TGCAGCGTTGAAGGGCAGGGGGGTCAGCCCCAGCATTTT
J gene: TRBJ2-5; V gene: TRBV7-9; clone size: .; D gene: .; CDR3 protein: CASSRETQYF; CDR3 DNA: TGTGCCAGCAGCCGGGAGACCCAGTACTTC
J gene: TRBJ2-2; V gene: TRBV7-2; clone size: .; D gene: .; CDR3 protein: CASRSAGTTNTGELFF; CDR3 DNA: TGTGCCAGCAGATCAGCCGGGACAACAAACACCGGGGAGCTGTTTTTT
J gene: TRBJ1-5; V gene: TRBV7-9; clone size: .; D gene: .; CDR3 protein: CASSSLDLGLSNQPQHF; CDR3 DNA: TGTGCCAGCAGCTCCTTGGACTTAGGGCTTAGCAATCAGCCCCAGCATTTT
J gene: TRBJ2-2; V gene: TRBV4-3; clone size: .; D gene: .; CDR3 protein: CASSQDWVAGNTGELFF; CDR3 DNA: TGCGCCAGCAGCCAAGATTGGGTAGCCGGGAACACCGGGGAGCTGTTTTTT
J gene: TRBJ2-1; V gene: TRBV2; clone size: .; D gene: .; CDR3 protein: CASRETVTNEQFF; CDR3 DNA: TGTGCCAGCCGGGAGACAGTTACTAATGAGCAGTTCTTC
J gene: TRBJ1-5; V gene: TRBV5-1; clone size: .; D gene: .; CDR3 protein: CASSLRGDSNQPQHF; CDR3 DNA: TGCGCCAGCAGCTTGCGGGGGGACTCCAATCAGCCCCAGCATTTT
J gene: TRBJ1-4; V gene: TRBV10-3; clone size: .; D gene: TRBD1; CDR3 protein: CAIRQGVNEKLFF; CDR3 DNA: TGTGCCATCAGACAGGGGGTTAATGAAAAACTGTTTTTT
J gene: TRBJ2-1; V gene: TRBV25-1; clone size: .; D gene: .; CDR3 protein: CASSRYNEQFF; CDR3 DNA: TGTGCCAGCAGTCGGTACAATGAGCAGTTCTTC
J gene: TRBJ1-5; V gene: TRBV28; clone size: .; D gene: .; CDR3 protein: CASSLWVWAGGQPQHF; CDR3 DNA: TGTGCCAGCAGTTTATGGGTATGGGCCGGGGGTCAGCCCCAGCATTTT
J gene: TRBJ2-1; V gene: TRBV5-6; clone size: .; D gene: .; CDR3 protein: CASSWAGPEQFF; CDR3 DNA: TGTGCCAGCAGCTGGGCCGGTCCTGAGCAGTTCTTC
J gene: TRBJ2-5; V gene: TRBV19; clone size: .; D gene: .; CDR3 protein: CASSIRARGASQETQYF; CDR3 DNA: TGTGCCAGTAGTATACGGGCCCGGGGGGCTTCCCAAGAGACCCAGTACTTC
J gene: TRBJ2-1; V gene: TRBV2; clone size: .; D gene: TRBD2; CDR3 protein: CASSEASSGSPEFF; CDR3 DNA: TGTGCCAGCAGTGAAGCTTCTAGCGGGAGTCCGGAATTCTTC
J gene: TRBJ2-7; V gene: TRBV5-1; clone size: once; D gene: .; CDR3 protein: CASGLGSAGLYEQYF; CDR3 DNA: TGCGCCAGCGGGCTGGGCAGTGCGGGGCTGTACGAGCAGTACTTC
J gene: TRBJ2-4; V gene: TRBV6-6; clone size: .; D gene: .; CDR3 protein: CASSPGSSDIQYF; CDR3 DNA: TGTGCCAGCAGCCCCGGGTCTTCTGACATTCAGTACTTC
J gene: TRBJ1-1; V gene: TRBV19; clone size: .; D gene: .; CDR3 protein: CASSISGGGTEAFF; CDR3 DNA: TGTGCCAGTAGTATTTCGGGGGGCGGCACTGAAGCTTTCTTT
J gene: TRBJ2-7; V gene: TRBV5-8; clone size: .; D gene: .; CDR3 protein: CASSLGGHEAYEQYF; CDR3 DNA: TGTGCCAGCAGCTTGGGCGGACACGAAGCCTACGAGCAGTACTTC
J gene: TRBJ2-2; V gene: TRBV7-3; clone size: .; D gene: .; CDR3 protein: CASSWGGGMLGELFF; CDR3 DNA: TGTGCCAGCAGTTGGGGGGGCGGGATGCTCGGGGAGCTGTTTTTT
J gene: TRBJ2-7; V gene: TRBV5-1; clone size: .; D gene: TRBD1; CDR3 protein: CASADPGQASYEQYF; CDR3 DNA: TGCGCCAGCGCTGACCCGGGACAGGCCTCCTACGAGCAGTACTTC
J gene: TRBJ2-7; V gene: TRBV18; clone size: .; D gene: TRBD2; CDR3 protein: CASSPRRGRDNEQYF; CDR3 DNA: TGTGCCAGCTCACCACGTCGCGGGAGGGACAACGAGCAGTACTTC
J gene: TRBJ2-1; V gene: TRBV11-2; clone size: .; D gene: .; CDR3 protein: CASSLALTSRGEQFF; CDR3 DNA: TGTGCCAGCAGCTTAGCCTTAACGAGCAGGGGTGAGCAGTTCTTC
J gene: TRBJ2-7; V gene: TRBV11-1; clone size: few; D gene: .; CDR3 protein: CASSSWSKNYEQYF; CDR3 DNA: TGTGCCAGCAGTTCCTGGAGTAAAAACTACGAGCAGTACTTC
J gene: TRBJ2-1; V gene: TRBV4-3; clone size: .; D gene: .; CDR3 protein: CASSQEPGYPNQPPHEQFF; CDR3 DNA: TGCGCCAGCAGCCAAGAACCGGGATACCCAAACCAACCACCGCACGAGCAGTTCTTC
J gene: TRBJ2-1; V gene: TRBV27; clone size: .; D gene: .; CDR3 protein: CASRADYYPYNEQFF; CDR3 DNA: TGTGCCAGCAGGGCGGATTACTATCCCTACAATGAGCAGTTCTTC
J gene: TRBJ2-1; V gene: TRBV7-2; clone size: .; D gene: TRBD2; CDR3 protein: CASSLAASGRVEQFF; CDR3 DNA: TGTGCCAGCAGCTTAGCGGCTAGCGGGAGGGTTGAGCAGTTCTTC
J gene: TRBJ1-2; V gene: TRBV6-6; clone size: .; D gene: .; CDR3 protein: CASSPEVHYGYTF; CDR3 DNA: TGTGCCAGCAGTCCCGAGGTGCACTATGGCTACACCTTC
J gene: TRBJ1-5; V gene: TRBV6-5; clone size: .; D gene: .; CDR3 protein: CASRKLGGSNQPQHF; CDR3 DNA: TGTGCCAGCAGAAAACTGGGAGGTAGCAATCAGCCCCAGCATTTT
J gene: TRBJ1-1; V gene: TRBV9; clone size: .; D gene: .; CDR3 protein: CASSVGVYPGAEAFF; CDR3 DNA: TGTGCCAGCAGCGTAGGTGTCTACCCAGGGGCTGAAGCTTTCTTT
J gene: TRBJ2-7; V gene: TRBV10-3; clone size: .; D gene: .; CDR3 protein: CAITKDRGEQYF; CDR3 DNA: TGTGCCATCACCAAGGACAGAGGGGAGCAGTACTTC
J gene: TRBJ1-3; V gene: TRBV4-3; clone size: .; D gene: .; CDR3 protein: CASSQDLTFSGNTIYF; CDR3 DNA: TGCGCCAGCAGCCAAGATCTAACCTTCTCTGGAAACACCATATATTTT
J gene: TRBJ1-2; V gene: TRBV5-1; clone size: .; D gene: .; CDR3 protein: CASSLLSVNYGYTF; CDR3 DNA: TGCGCCAGCAGCTTGTTATCAGTAAACTATGGCTACACCTTC
J gene: TRBJ2-6; V gene: TRBV4-3; clone size: .; D gene: .; CDR3 protein: CASSQALTGANVLTF; CDR3 DNA: TGCGCCAGCAGCCAAGCCCTGACAGGGGCCAACGTCCTGACTTTC
J gene: TRBJ1-5; V gene: TRBV5-6; clone size: .; D gene: .; CDR3 protein: CASSLGGFGNQPQHF; CDR3 DNA: TGTGCCAGCAGCTTGGGCGGGTTTGGCAATCAGCCCCAGCATTTT
J gene: TRBJ1-2; V gene: TRBV4-3; clone size: few; D gene: TRBD1; CDR3 protein: CASSPGTANYGYTF; CDR3 DNA: TGCGCCAGCAGCCCCGGGACAGCTAACTATGGCTACACCTTC
J gene: TRBJ1-1; V gene: TRBV6-5; clone size: few; D gene: .; CDR3 protein: CASSYEGGAFF; CDR3 DNA: TGTGCCAGCAGTTACGAAGGGGGAGCTTTCTTT
J gene: TRBJ1-4; V gene: TRBV7-2; clone size: once; D gene: .; CDR3 protein: CASSLDSEKLFF; CDR3 DNA: TGTGCCAGCAGCTTAGACAGTGAAAAACTGTTTTTT
J gene: TRBJ2-5; V gene: TRBV7-8; clone size: .; D gene: .; CDR3 protein: CASSFGGGARETQYF; CDR3 DNA: TGTGCCAGCAGCTTCGGTGGGGGGGCAAGAGAGACCCAGTACTTC
J gene: TRBJ1-3; V gene: TRBV9; clone size: .; D gene: .; CDR3 protein: CASSAEGRNTIYF; CDR3 DNA: TGTGCCAGCAGCGCCGAGGGTCGAAACACCATATATTTT